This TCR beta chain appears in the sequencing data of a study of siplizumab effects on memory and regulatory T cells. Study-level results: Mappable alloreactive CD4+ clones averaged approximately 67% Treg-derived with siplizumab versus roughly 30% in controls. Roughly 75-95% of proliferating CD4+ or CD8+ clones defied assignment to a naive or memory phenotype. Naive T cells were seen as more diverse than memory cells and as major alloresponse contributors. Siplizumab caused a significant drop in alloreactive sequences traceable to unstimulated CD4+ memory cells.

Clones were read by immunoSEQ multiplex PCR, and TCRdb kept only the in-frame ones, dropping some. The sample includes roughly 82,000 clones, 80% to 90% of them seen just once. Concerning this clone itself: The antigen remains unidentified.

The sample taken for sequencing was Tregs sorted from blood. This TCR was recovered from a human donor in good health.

CDR3 sequence (DNA): TGTGCCAGCAGCTTTACCGCTTCGGGGATCGGGGATGGCTACACCTTC. Amino acids: CASSFTASGIGDGYTF. The V gene is TRBV7-9, the J gene TRBJ1-2; no clear D. This CDR3 contains 16 residues. The V end lost 3 bases, the J end lost 6 bases, and 20 bases lay between the germline ends. Germline CDR1 SEHNR, CDR2 FQNEAQ (reference sequence). Using reference TRBV7-9 and TRBJ1-2 for the parts outside the CDR3, the full variable domain is DTGVSQNPRHKITKRGQNVTFRCDPISEHNRLYWYRQTLGQGPEFLTYFQNEAQLEKSRLLSDRFSAERPKGSFSTLEIQRTEQGDSAMYLCASSFTASGIGDGYTFGSGTRLTVV.